A selection of T cell receptor beta chains follows, all from one sample in a study of cytomegalovirus exposure and HLA in healthy donors. Repertoires were generated with immunoSEQ multiplex PCR, while TCRdb's copy carries only in-frame clones and drops some. The sample shows about 180,000 clones, roughly 85% of them seen only once. Sequencing was carried out using PBMCs. The receptors originated from a woman between 35 and 50 years old in good health and CMV-seronegative. The CDR3 runs from the conserved cysteine through the conserved F or W. Each record gives: clone size, D gene, J gene, V gene, CDR3 protein, CDR3 DNA. A D gene is named only where the DNA matches it firmly. The size field is filled for only some rows; it gives once, few, many or a size class.

size: .
D: TRBD2
J: TRBJ2-7
V: TRBV5-4
CDR3: CASSPQAGAAEQYF
DNA: TGTGCCAGCAGCCCGCAAGCGGGAGCCGCCGAGCAGTACTTC

size: .
D: .
J: TRBJ1-4
V: TRBV7-2
CDR3: CASSRTGPPEEKLFF
DNA: TGTGCCAGCAGCAGAACCGGCCCCCCGGAGGAAAAACTGTTTTTT

size: .
D: TRBD2
J: TRBJ2-1
V: TRBV7-9
CDR3: CASSFGLVDEQFF
DNA: TGTGCCAGCAGCTTTGGACTAGTTGATGAGCAGTTCTTC

size: .
D: TRBD2
J: TRBJ2-1
V: TRBV7-2
CDR3: CASSSPSSGSEQFF
DNA: TGTGCCAGCAGCTCCCCATCTAGCGGGAGTGAGCAGTTCTTC

size: .
D: .
J: TRBJ2-7
V: TRBV2
CDR3: CASSSYKGDGQYF
DNA: TGTGCCAGCAGTAGTTACAAGGGGGACGGGCAGTACTTC

size: .
D: TRBD2
J: TRBJ2-3
V: TRBV6-5
CDR3: CASWRGGADTQYF
DNA: TGTGCCAGCTGGCGGGGGGGAGCAGATACGCAGTATTTT

size: .
D: .
J: TRBJ1-6
V: TRBV27
CDR3: CASSYPSRDSPLHF
DNA: TGTGCCAGCAGTTACCCCAGCAGGGATTCACCCCTCCACTTT

size: .
D: .
J: TRBJ2-7
V: TRBV11-2
CDR3: CASSGQPSSYEQYF
DNA: TGTGCCAGCTCGGGACAACCGAGCTCCTACGAGCAGTACTTC

size: .
D: TRBD1
J: TRBJ2-5
V: TRBV13
CDR3: CASSPAGDRESETQYF
DNA: TGTGCCAGCAGCCCAGCTGGGGACAGGGAGTCCGAGACCCAGTACTTC

size: once
D: TRBD2
J: TRBJ2-3
V: TRBV29-1
CDR3: CSVGPSSGGAGVQYF
DNA: TGCAGCGTTGGCCCCTCTAGCGGGGGGGCCGGGGTGCAGTATTTT

size: .
D: TRBD1
J: TRBJ2-1
V: TRBV28
CDR3: CASTSPWTGAYNEQFF
DNA: TGTGCCAGCACTTCACCTTGGACAGGGGCCTACAATGAGCAGTTCTTC

size: .
D: .
J: TRBJ2-1
V: TRBV7-3
CDR3: CASSLTRGSYNEQFF
DNA: TGTGCCAGCAGCTTAACGAGGGGGTCCTACAATGAGCAGTTCTTC

size: .
D: TRBD1
J: TRBJ2-2
V: TRBV7-7
CDR3: CASRPGQFTGELFF
DNA: TGTGCTAGCCGCCCGGGACAGTTCACCGGGGAGCTGTTTTTT